The 7 T cell receptor beta chains reported below all come from one sample, sequenced in a study of blood T cell repertoires in COVID-19. TCRdb's copy holds only in-frame clones and misses some; the assay was immunoSEQ multiplex PCR. The data hold some 150,000 clones, with about 91% observed a single time. The sample comprised peripheral blood. Receptors were obtained from a woman aged 55-69 years who had recovered from COVID-19.

The CDR3 sequence is CASSVGVWTGTSPLHF. The DNA of the CDR3 is TGTGCCAGCAGCGTAGGGGTGTGGACAGGCACTTCACCCCTCCACTTT. This sequence joins TRBV9 and TRBJ1-6, with 7 positions matching TRBD1. Germline V gene data show CDR1 as SGDLS and CDR2 as YYNGEE. Unmatched junction bases numbered 9, after V lost 0 bases and J lost 9 bases. The CDR3 runs 16 residues.

This clone was counted between two and nine times. This chain connects TRBV11-2 to TRBJ2-3; 8 bases fit TRBD2. The CDR3 loop spans 16 amino acids. Germline assignment: CDR1 SGHAT and CDR2 FQNNGV. The junction had 8 bases not matched to a gene; V was cut back by 5 bases and J by 1 base. The CDR3 reads CASSPQRGIGTDTQYF. CDR3 DNA sequence: TGTGCCAGCAGCCCTCAGCGGGGGATTGGCACAGATACGCAGTATTTT.

The CDR3 loop is CASSQDSSNTEAFF. CDR3 bases: TGCGCCAGCAGCCAGGACAGCTCAAACACTGAAGCTTTCTTT. The chain joins TRBV4-3 to TRBJ1-1, with D perhaps matching TRBD1 (6 bases). Trimming removed 3 bases at V and 2 bases at J, with 10 bases between. CDR1 and CDR2 (germline): LGHNA, YSLEER. The length of the CDR3 is 14 residues.

The chain recombines TRBV3-1 (or the pseudogene TRBV3-2) with TRBJ2-7, with D possibly being TRBD2 (5 bases). The CDR3 covers 14 residues. Germline CDR1 is LGHDT and CDR2 is YNNKEL (reference sequence). Between the trimmed V and J ends, which lost 3 bases and 3 bases, there was a span of 12 bases. In DNA, the CDR3 is TGTGCCAGCAGCCATCCCGGACTGCACTACGAGCAGTACTTC. The encoded protein is CASSHPGLHYEQYF.

This clone has just a few counts. This chain uses TRBV30 with TRBJ2-7; TRBD1 might be the D (6 bases). CDR3 length: 14 residues. The germline V gene encodes CDR1 GTSNPN and CDR2 SVGIG (reference sequence). V lost 3 bases and J 5 bases, leaving 17 bases between the germline ends. CDR3 nucleotide sequence: TGTGCCTGGAGACCGGACAGAATAGTCCACGAGCAGTACTTC. Translation gives CAWRPDRIVHEQYF.

V and J are TRBV6-6 and TRBJ2-5; TRBD2 aligns across 8 bases. CDR3 length: 14 amino acids. Germline V gives CDR1 MNHNY, CDR2 SVGAGI (reference sequence). The junction had 7 bases not matched to a gene; V was cut back by 6 bases and J by 4 bases. The CDR3 nucleotides read TGTGCCAGCAGCCAACCGGGGGGGCCAGAGACCCAGTACTTC. It encodes CASSQPGGPETQYF.

V gene TRBV5-6 combines with J gene TRBJ1-2; tentatively, D is TRBD1 (5 bases). The CDR3 spans 14 residues. V lost 1 base to trimming and J lost 1 base, with 8 bases between them. Germline V CDR1 and CDR2: SGHDT, YYEEEE. The DNA for the CDR3 is TGTGCCAGCAGCTTGTGGGGGGGTAACTATGGCTACACCTTC. It specifies CASSLWGGNYGYTF.